This T cell receptor beta chain was documented in a study of T cells expressing NK-cell markers. This CDR3 contains 13 residues. Germline CDR1 reads SQVTM; CDR2 reads ANQGSEA. From its re-call of the 5' RACE reads, TCRdb lists each CDR3 protein once, without DNA. This table holds about 450,000 distinct CDR3 sequences. The sequence was obtained from a woman aged 18-70 years in good health. Sequences were obtained from blood T cells: a sorted CD56 or NKG2C T cell subset, CD4+ or CD8+ T cells, or bulk PBMC T cells (not recorded which). The V and J genes are TRBV29-1 and TRBJ2-7. CDR3 sequence: CSVSTVISYEQYF.